This T cell receptor beta chain was sequenced in a study of T-cell reconstitution after alpha-beta-depleted transplantation in children. Points from the study as a whole: In some patients, recipient T cells and intrathymic progenitors surviving conditioning explained high day-60 diversity. In patients about two months after transplant, alpha-beta T cells reportedly arose from several hundred expanded graft clones. One year post-transplant, T-cell counts and diversity were largely derived from T cells produced anew.

This clonotype has a count of ten or more. The antigen remains undetermined. Construction of the TCRbeta library involved unique molecular identifiers. TCRdb reprocessed the PCR reads via MiXCR and lists one record per CDR3 protein. The sample has 780,000 or so distinct CDR3 sequences, about 15% seen once. Trimming pared 2 bases from V and 1 base from J, leaving 9 bases between. The CDR3 covers 15 residues. The germline V gene encodes CDR1 MNHEY and CDR2 SVGAGI. This receptor was obtained from a male patient younger than 18 who had a stem cell transplant for acute lymphoblastic leukemia, so the T cells may come from the graft donor. The chain carries TRBV6-5 and TRBJ1-5; D possibly corresponds to TRBD1 (6 bases). The sequencing used PBMCs, mostly from graft donor cells, collected 360 days after TCRalphabeta/CD19-depleted stem cell transplant. CDR3 loop: CASSYPGQSNQPQHF. Here the CDR3 DNA reads TGTGCCAGCAGTTACCCCGGACAGAGCAATCAGCCCCAGCATTTT.